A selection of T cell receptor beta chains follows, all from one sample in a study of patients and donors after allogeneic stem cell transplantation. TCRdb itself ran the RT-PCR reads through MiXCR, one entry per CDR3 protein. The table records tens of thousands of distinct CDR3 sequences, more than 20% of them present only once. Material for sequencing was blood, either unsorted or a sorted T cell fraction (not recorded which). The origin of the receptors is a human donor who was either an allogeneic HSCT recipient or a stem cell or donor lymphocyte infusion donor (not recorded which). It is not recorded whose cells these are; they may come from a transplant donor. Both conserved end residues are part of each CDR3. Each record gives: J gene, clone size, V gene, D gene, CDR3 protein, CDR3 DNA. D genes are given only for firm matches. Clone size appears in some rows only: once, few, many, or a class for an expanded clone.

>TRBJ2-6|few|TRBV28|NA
CASSPFLSGANVLTF
TGTGCCAGCAGTCCATTTCTCTCTGGGGCCAACGTCCTGACTTTC
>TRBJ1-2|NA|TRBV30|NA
CAWSVGDYGYTF
TGTGCCTGGAGTGTGGGGGACTATGGCTACACCTTC
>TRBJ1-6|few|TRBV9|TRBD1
CASSVAQGADSPLHF
TGTGCCAGCAGCGTAGCACAGGGGGCCGATTCACCCCTCCACTTT
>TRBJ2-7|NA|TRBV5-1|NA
CASFKGRQPYEQYF
TGCGCCAGCTTTAAGGGGCGGCAACCCTACGAGCAGTACTTC
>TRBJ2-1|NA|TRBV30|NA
CAWSAHYEQFF
TGTGCCTGGAGTGCCCATTATGAGCAGTTCTTC
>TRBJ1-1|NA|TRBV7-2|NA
CASTTVSGDTEAFF
TGTGCCAGCACCACAGTATCAGGGGACACTGAAGCTTTCTTT
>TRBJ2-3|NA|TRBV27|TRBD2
CASSLAGATDTQYF
TGTGCCAGCAGCCTAGCGGGAGCCACAGATACGCAGTATTTT
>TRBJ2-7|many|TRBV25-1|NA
CASSRTASEQYF
TGTGCCAGCAGTCGAACGGCATCCGAGCAGTACTTC
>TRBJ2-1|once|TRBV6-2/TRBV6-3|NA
CASSHRGGEQFF
TGTGCCAGCAGTCACAGGGGGGGTGAGCAGTTCTTC
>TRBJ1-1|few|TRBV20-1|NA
CSGQGSGTEAFF
TGCAGTGGCCAAGGGAGCGGGACTGAAGCTTTCTTT
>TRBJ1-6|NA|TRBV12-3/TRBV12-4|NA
CASSFRWGRPLHF
TGTGCCAGCAGTTTTCGGTGGGGGAGACCCCTCCACTTT
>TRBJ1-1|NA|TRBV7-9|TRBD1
CASSTDRGRIF
TGTGCCAGCAGCACAGACAGGGGTCGTATCTTT
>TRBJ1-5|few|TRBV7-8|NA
CASSLAGNNQPQHF
TGTGCCAGCAGCTTAGCGGGAAACAATCAGCCCCAGCATTTT
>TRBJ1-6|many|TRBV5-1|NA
CASSLEGGPNSPLHF
TGCGCCAGCAGCTTGGAAGGAGGGCCTAATTCACCCCTCCACTTT
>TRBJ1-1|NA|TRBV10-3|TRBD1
CAISESQGFELMNTEAFF
TGTGCCATCAGTGAGTCACAGGGGTTCGAGCTAATGAACACTGAAGCTTTCTTT
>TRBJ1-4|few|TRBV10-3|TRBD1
CAISRTGHEKLFF
TGTGCCATCAGTAGGACAGGGCACGAAAAACTGTTTTTT
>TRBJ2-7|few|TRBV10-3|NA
CAISPFLVGSPYF
TGTGCCATCAGTCCCTTTTTAGTTGGCTCACCCTACTTC
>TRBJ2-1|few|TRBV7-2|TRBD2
CASSSRLAGGFEQFF
TGTGCCAGCAGTTCTCGACTAGCGGGAGGTTTTGAGCAGTTCTTC
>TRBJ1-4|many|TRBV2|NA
CASRSGTKDSTNEKLFF
TGTGCCAGCAGGAGCGGGACAAAGGACTCAACTAATGAAAAACTGTTTTTT
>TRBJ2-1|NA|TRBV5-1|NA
CASRKGGDNEQFF
TGCGCCAGCAGGAAAGGGGGGGACAATGAGCAGTTCTTC
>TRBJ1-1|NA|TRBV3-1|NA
CASSRPGTLNTEAFF
TGTGCCAGCAGCCGACCAGGGACACTGAACACTGAAGCTTTCTTT
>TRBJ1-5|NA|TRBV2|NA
CASSDRGNQPQHF
TGTGCCAGCAGTGACAGGGGTAATCAGCCCCAGCATTTT